These 27 T cell receptor beta chains originate from one sample sequenced in a study of technical replicates of blood from a handful of donors. Sequencing used immunoSEQ multiplex PCR; TCRdb keeps in-frame clones, though not all of them. The data hold 95,000 or so clones, with roughly 95% observed a single time. Sample: T cells isolated from PBMCs. All receptors derive from a human donor in good health.

The CDR3 sequence is CASTSTREQYF. DNA of the CDR3: TGTGCCAGCACCTCTACGCGTGAGCAGTACTTC. This chain uses TRBV11-2 with TRBJ2-7; D gene unclear. The V gene lost 7 bases and the J gene lost 7 bases, with 11 bases spanning the gap. The CDR3 is 11 residues long. Germline CDR1 and CDR2: SGHAT and FQNNGV. The full variable domain, with the rest looked up from reference TRBV11-2 and TRBJ2-7, is EAGVAQSPRYKIIEKRQSVAFWCNPISGHATLYWYQQILGQGPKLLIQFQNNGVVDDSQLPKDRFSAERLKGVDSTLKIQPAKLEDSAVYLCASTSTREQYFGPGTRLTVT.

V gene TRBV28 combines with J gene TRBJ2-3; perhaps TRBD1 as D (6 bases). Trimming left V 5 bases short and J 2 bases short, with 14 bases between. The CDR3 extends over 15 amino acids. From germline, CDR1 is MDHEN and CDR2 SYDVKM. CDR3 residues: CASSPRGPPTDTQYF. In nucleotides, the CDR3 is TGTGCCAGCAGTCCCAGGGGCCCCCCCACAGATACGCAGTATTTT.

The chain uses TRBV11-3 and TRBJ2-5; D is ambiguous. V lost 2 bases and J 1 base, leaving 8 bases between the germline ends. The CDR3 runs to 14 residues. Germline assignment: CDR1 SGHNT and CDR2 YENEEA. The CDR3 spells CASSLPSVQETQYF. In DNA form, the CDR3 reads TGTGCCAGCAGCTTACCTTCAGTCCAAGAGACCCAGTACTTC.

V usage is TRBV7-3 and J usage is TRBJ2-2; D is unclear. Trimming stripped 3 bases from V and 2 bases from J, with 4 bases between. This CDR3 comprises 13 residues. CDR1 is SGHTA and CDR2 is FQGTGA in the germline V gene. The CDR3 region has the DNA TGTGCCAGCAGCTTGGGCAACACCGGGGAGCTGTTTTTT. Protein product: CASSLGNTGELFF. Filled out from reference TRBV7-3 and TRBJ2-2, the complete variable domain reads GAGVSQTPSNKVTEKGKYVELRCDPISGHTALYWYRQSLGQGPEFLIYFQGTGAADDSGLPNDRFFAVRPEGSVSTLKIQRTERGDSAVYLCASSLGNTGELFFGEGSRLTVL.

The CDR3 here is CASSLVGAIVDTEAFF. CDR3 coding DNA: TGTGCCAGCAGTCTCGTGGGGGCGATCGTGGACACTGAAGCTTTCTTT. This sequence joins TRBV27 and TRBJ1-1, with a tentative D call TRBD1 (6 bases). The germline V gene encodes CDR1 MNHEY and CDR2 SMNVEV (reference sequence). Trimming shortened V by 5 bases and J by 3 bases, and 19 bases separated the two germline ends. The CDR3 covers 16 residues.

This chain uses TRBV7-6 with TRBJ2-7; D is unclear. V dropped 3 bases and J dropped 4 bases, with 13 bases sitting between them. The germline V gene has CDR1 SGHVS and CDR2 FNYEAQ. The CDR3 has 14 amino acids. The CDR3 nucleotides are TGTGCCAGCAGCTTCAGTTACACTACGTACGAGCAGTACTTC. Its protein is CASSFSYTTYEQYF.

The genes are TRBV10-3 and TRBJ2-1, with D tentatively TRBD1 (6 bases). The CDR3 sequence is 15 residues long. Looked up from germline, CDR1 is ENHRY and CDR2 is SYGVKD. Trimming took off 7 bases at V and 4 bases at J, with 17 bases between the two ends. The CDR3 protein is CAITPSDRLYNEQFF. The CDR3 DNA is TGTGCCATCACCCCCTCCGACAGGTTATACAATGAGCAGTTCTTC.

The chain recombines TRBV11-2 with TRBJ2-7; the D is unclear. The V and J ends lost 2 bases and 3 bases respectively, with 11 bases between them. The CDR3 runs 14 residues. Looked up from germline, CDR1 is SGHAT and CDR2 is FQNNGV. The CDR3 is CASSLQQALYEQYF. DNA for the CDR3: TGTGCCAGCAGCTTACAGCAGGCTCTCTACGAGCAGTACTTC.

The chain joins TRBV19 to TRBJ1-5; 7 positions agree with TRBD1. Germline V gene data show CDR1 as LNHDA and CDR2 as SQIVND (reference sequence). The CDR3 runs to 14 residues. After removal of 8 bases from V and 5 bases from J, the junction contained 9 bases not matched to a gene. This CDR3 reads CASVQYQGDQPQHF. Here the CDR3 DNA reads TGTGCCAGTGTCCAATATCAGGGGGATCAGCCCCAGCATTTT.

This rearrangement joins TRBV11-2 to TRBJ2-1; TRBD2 is a possible D gene (5 bases). CDR3 length: 13 amino acids. The V gene's germline CDR1 is SGHAT and CDR2 FQNNGV. V was cut by 3 bases and J by 7 bases, with 10 bases left in between. The CDR3 spells CASSFSWENEQFF. As DNA, the CDR3 is TGTGCCAGCAGCTTCTCCTGGGAGAATGAGCAGTTCTTC.

The V and J genes are TRBV4-2 and TRBJ2-1; 10 nucleotides agree with TRBD1. Germline loops: CDR1 LGHNA, CDR2 YNFKEQ. V shed 0 bases and J 4 bases; nucleotides not matched to a gene: 3. The length of the CDR3 is 16 residues. For the CDR3, the DNA is TGTGCCAGCAGCCAAGATTGGGACAGGGGATACAATGAGCAGTTCTTC. It codes for CASSQDWDRGYNEQFF.

The genes are TRBV21-1 and TRBJ2-5; TRBD1, as called in the table, went unchecked against the DNA. TRBV21-1 is noted as a pseudogene. CDR3 length: 13 residues. CDR3 sequence: CASSPALGETQYF. In DNA, the CDR3 is TGTGCCAGCAGCCCGGCGTTGGGCGAGACCCAGTACTTC.

The rearrangement uses TRBV29-1 and TRBJ2-1, with 13 bases identical to TRBD2. The CDR3 is 16 amino acids. Germline CDR1 SQVTM, CDR2 ANQGSEA. Trimming at V came to 3 bases and at J to 2 bases, leaving 4 bases not matched to a gene. The CDR3: CSVEGTSGITYNEQFF. The CDR3, as DNA: TGCAGCGTTGAGGGGACTAGCGGGATTACCTACAATGAGCAGTTCTTC.

The V gene is TRBV29-1, the J gene TRBJ2-1, with 7 bases matching TRBD2. Losses at the gene ends were 7 bases for V and 3 bases for J; bases not matched to a gene: 15. The CDR3 contains 16 residues. Germline V lookup: CDR1 SQVTM, CDR2 ANQGSEA. CDR3 in amino acids: CSARLGGGPLYNEQFF. DNA of the CDR3: TGCAGCGCCCGGCTGGGGGGAGGGCCCCTCTACAATGAGCAGTTCTTC.

The chain carries TRBV25-1 and TRBJ2-1, with TRBD2 matching over 8 bases. The CDR3 sequence is 15 residues long. Germline-derived CDR1 and CDR2 are MGHDK and SYGVNS. After removal of 5 bases from V and 3 bases from J, the junction contained 6 bases not matched to a gene. The CDR3 DNA reads as TGTGCCAGCAGTTTAACCGGGACTAGCTACAATGAGCAGTTCTTC. Its protein product is CASSLTGTSYNEQFF. The full variable domain, rest sourced from reference TRBV25-1 and TRBJ2-1, is EADIYQTPRYLVIGTGKKITLECSQTMGHDKMYWYQQDPGMELHLIHYSYGVNSTEKGDLSSESTVSRIRTEHFPLTLESARPSHTSQYLCASSLTGTSYNEQFFGPGTRLTVL.

This chain joins TRBV11-2 and TRBJ2-1; unclear D gene. The length of the CDR3 is 12 residues. Between the trimmed V and J ends, which lost 3 bases and 5 bases, there was a span of 5 bases. Per the germline V gene, CDR1 is SGHAT and CDR2 is FQNNGV. The CDR3 here is CASSLSHNEQFF. As DNA, the CDR3 is TGTGCCAGCAGCTTGAGTCACAATGAGCAGTTCTTC.

The chain carries TRBV4-1 and TRBJ2-3; D unclear. V lost 1 base and J lost 3, with 11 bases in between. The germline gives CDR1 MGHRA, CDR2 YSYEKL. This CDR3 spans 15 amino acids. The CDR3 DNA sequence: TGCGCCAGCAGCCAAGTAGGAGTCCCAACAGATACGCAGTATTTT. It encodes CASSQVGVPTDTQYF.

For the CDR3, the DNA is TGCAGCGTTGAAGATAGCCCGATTGTTGAAACGACTCACACAGATACGCAGTATTTT. Protein: CSVEDSPIVETTHTDTQYF. The genes are TRBV29-1 and TRBJ2-3; no definite D call. CDR3 size: 19 residues. Germline-derived CDR1 and CDR2 are SQVTM and ANQGSEA. The V end lost 0 bases, the J end lost 2 bases, and 24 bases lay between the germline ends.

This clone was seen a handful of times. The CDR3 DNA sequence: TGCGCCAGCAGTGAGCTCCTAGCGGTGACCTACGAGCAGTACTTC. This translates into CASSELLAVTYEQYF. This chain uses TRBV10-2 with TRBJ2-7; 7 bases map to TRBD2. The CDR3 has 15 amino acids. The J segment lost 2 bases and the V segment lost 2 bases, leaving 6 bases of the junction unmatched. Germline V gene sequence: CDR1 WSHSY, CDR2 SAAADI.

This CDR3 reads CASSDRELNYGYTF. The CDR3 DNA sequence: TGTGCCAGCAGTGACAGGGAACTTAACTATGGCTACACCTTC. The genes are TRBV27 and TRBJ1-2; 7 nucleotides match TRBD1. Germline values: CDR1 MNHEY, CDR2 SMNVEV (reference sequence). The CDR3 is made up of 14 amino acids. J gave up 1 base and V 5 bases, and 4 bases lay outside the gene matches.

The rearrangement uses TRBV27 and TRBJ2-1; 7 bases match TRBD1. CDR1 and CDR2 from the germline V gene are MNHEY and SMNVEV (reference sequence). The CDR3 length is 16 residues. The ends lost 5 bases at V and 8 bases at J; junction bases unmatched: 15. CDR3 amino acids: CASSAETGWGGDEQFF. CDR3 nucleotides: TGTGCCAGCAGTGCGGAGACAGGGTGGGGCGGCGATGAGCAGTTCTTC.

The rearrangement uses TRBV6-6 and TRBJ2-7, with TRBD2 matching over 8 bases. The V gene end was trimmed by 2 bases and the J gene end by 5 bases; junction bases not matched to a gene: 5. Germline CDR1 reads MNHNY; CDR2 reads SVGAGI (reference sequence). This CDR3 has 14 residues. The CDR3 DNA reads as TGTGCCAGCAGTTACAGGCGGGAGGTTGACGAGCAGTACTTC. Protein sequence: CASSYRREVDEQYF.

This chain joins TRBV19 and TRBJ2-5, with D possibly TRBD1 on 5 matching bases. The V and J ends lost 6 bases and 3 bases respectively, with 17 bases between them. Germline-derived CDR1 and CDR2 are LNHDA and SQIVND (reference sequence). CDR3 length: 15 residues. Written as DNA, the CDR3 is TGTGCCAGTAGGTCGGCAGGGAAACCAAAAGAGACCCAGTACTTC. Translating gives CASRSAGKPKETQYF.

J is TRBJ2-7 and V is TRBV11-2; 15 nucleotides align to TRBD2. With 5 bases clipped from V and 5 bases from J, the junction kept 4 bases outside the gene matches. The CDR3 loop spans 15 amino acids. Germline values: CDR1 SGHAT, CDR2 FQNNGV. CDR3 nucleotides: TGTGCCAGCAGCCCCGGACTAGCGGGAGGGAACGAGCAGTACTTC. Translated: CASSPGLAGGNEQYF.

The V and J genes are TRBV6-6 and TRBJ2-7; TRBD2 aligns across 8 bases. Germline CDR1 reads MNHNY; CDR2 reads SVGAGI (reference sequence). V was clipped by 6 bases and J by 6 bases; unmatched bases: 16. This CDR3 has 16 residues. The CDR3 DNA follows: TGTGCCAGCAGCCGCTGGGAGGGACTAGGCAAGGGCGAGCAGTACTTC. The encoded protein is CASSRWEGLGKGEQYF.

The chain links TRBV6-6 to TRBJ2-1, with D hard to call. V lost 5 bases and J lost 6, with 8 bases in between. The CDR3 loop spans 12 amino acids. Germline assignment: CDR1 MNHNY and CDR2 SVGAGI (reference sequence). The CDR3 sequence is CASSEAGNEQFF. In nucleotides, the CDR3 is TGTGCCAGCAGTGAGGCTGGCAATGAGCAGTTCTTC.

J is TRBJ2-5 and V is TRBV9, with 7 bases matching TRBD1. This CDR3 contains 18 residues. The V and J ends lost 4 bases and 3 bases, in that order; junction bases with no gene match: 18. Per the germline V gene, CDR1 is SGDLS and CDR2 is YYNGEE. CDR3 nucleotide sequence: TGTGCCAGCAGCCACGGGACAGCCCGAGGAAGGTATGAAGAGACCCAGTACTTC. This translates into CASSHGTARGRYEETQYF.